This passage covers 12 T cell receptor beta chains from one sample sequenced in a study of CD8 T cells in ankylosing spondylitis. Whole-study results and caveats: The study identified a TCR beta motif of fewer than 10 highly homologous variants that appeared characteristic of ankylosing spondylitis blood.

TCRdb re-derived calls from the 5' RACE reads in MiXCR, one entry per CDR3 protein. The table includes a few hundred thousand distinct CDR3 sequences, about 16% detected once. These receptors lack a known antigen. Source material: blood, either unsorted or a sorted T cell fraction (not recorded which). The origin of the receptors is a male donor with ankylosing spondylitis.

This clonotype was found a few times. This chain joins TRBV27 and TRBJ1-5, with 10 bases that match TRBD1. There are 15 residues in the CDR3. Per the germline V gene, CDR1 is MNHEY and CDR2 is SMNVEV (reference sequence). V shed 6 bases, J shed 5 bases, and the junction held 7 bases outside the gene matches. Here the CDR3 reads CASSPGTGVYQPQHF. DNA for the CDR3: TGTGCCAGCAGCCCCGGGACAGGGGTCTATCAGCCCCAGCATTTT.

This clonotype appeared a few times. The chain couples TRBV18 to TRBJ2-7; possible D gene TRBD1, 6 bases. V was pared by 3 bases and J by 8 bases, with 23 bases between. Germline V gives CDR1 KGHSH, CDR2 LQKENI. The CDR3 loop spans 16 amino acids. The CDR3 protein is CASSPQPSGDAGKQYF. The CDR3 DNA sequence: TGTGCCAGCTCACCCCAACCCTCAGGGGACGCCGGGAAGCAGTACTTC.

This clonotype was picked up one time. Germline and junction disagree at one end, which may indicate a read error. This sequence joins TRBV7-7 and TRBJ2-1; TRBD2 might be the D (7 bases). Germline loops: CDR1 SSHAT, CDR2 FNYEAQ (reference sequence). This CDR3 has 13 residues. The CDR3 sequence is CASSLGGRNEQFF. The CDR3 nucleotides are TGTGCTAGCAGCTTGGGGGGGCGAAATGAGCAGTTCTTC.

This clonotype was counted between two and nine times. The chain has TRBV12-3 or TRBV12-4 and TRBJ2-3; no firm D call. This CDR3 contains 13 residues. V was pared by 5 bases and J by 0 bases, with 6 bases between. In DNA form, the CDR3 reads TGTGCCAGCAGTCAATCTAGCACAGATACGCAGTATTTT. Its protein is CASSQSSTDTQYF.

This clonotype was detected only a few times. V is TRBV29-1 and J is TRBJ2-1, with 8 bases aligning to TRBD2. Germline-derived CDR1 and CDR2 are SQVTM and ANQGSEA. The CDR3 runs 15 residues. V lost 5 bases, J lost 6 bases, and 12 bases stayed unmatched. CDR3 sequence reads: CSVPPGGLGGNEQFF. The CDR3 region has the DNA TGCAGCGTTCCCCCGGGGGGACTAGGGGGCAATGAGCAGTTCTTC.

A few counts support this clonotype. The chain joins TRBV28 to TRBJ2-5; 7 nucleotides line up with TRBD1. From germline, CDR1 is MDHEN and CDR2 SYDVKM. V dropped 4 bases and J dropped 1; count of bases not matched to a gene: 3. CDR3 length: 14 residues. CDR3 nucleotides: TGTGCCAGCAGTTACGACAGGGCCCAAGAGACCCAGTACTTC. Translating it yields CASSYDRAQETQYF.

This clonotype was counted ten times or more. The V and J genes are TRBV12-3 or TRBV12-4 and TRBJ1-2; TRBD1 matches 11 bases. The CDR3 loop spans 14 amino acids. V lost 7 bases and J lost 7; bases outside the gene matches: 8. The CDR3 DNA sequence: TGTGCCAGCATGCCCGGGACAGGGGGTGGTGGCTACACCTTC. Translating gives CASMPGTGGGGYTF.

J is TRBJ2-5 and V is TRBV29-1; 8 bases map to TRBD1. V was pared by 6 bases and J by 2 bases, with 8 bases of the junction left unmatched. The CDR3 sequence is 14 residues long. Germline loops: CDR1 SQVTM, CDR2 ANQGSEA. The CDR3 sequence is CSVYQGARQETQYF. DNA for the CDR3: TGCAGCGTCTATCAGGGGGCGCGGCAAGAGACCCAGTACTTC.

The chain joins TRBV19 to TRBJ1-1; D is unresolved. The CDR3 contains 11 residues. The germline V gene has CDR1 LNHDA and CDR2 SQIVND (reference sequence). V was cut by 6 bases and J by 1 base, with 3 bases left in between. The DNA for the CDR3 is TGTGCCAGTAGGGCGAACACTGAAGCTTTCTTT. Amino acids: CASRANTEAFF.

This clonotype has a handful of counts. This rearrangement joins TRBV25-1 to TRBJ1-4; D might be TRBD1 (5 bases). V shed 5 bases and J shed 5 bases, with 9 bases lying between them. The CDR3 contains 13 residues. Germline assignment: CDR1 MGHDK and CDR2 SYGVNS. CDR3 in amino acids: CASSRGGNEKLFF. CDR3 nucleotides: TGTGCCAGCAGTAGGGGAGGGAATGAAAAACTGTTTTTT. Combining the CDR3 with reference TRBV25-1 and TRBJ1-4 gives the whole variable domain EADIYQTPRYLVIGTGKKITLECSQTMGHDKMYWYQQDPGMELHLIHYSYGVNSTEKGDLSSESTVSRIRTEHFPLTLESARPSHTSQYLCASSRGGNEKLFFGSGTQLSVL.

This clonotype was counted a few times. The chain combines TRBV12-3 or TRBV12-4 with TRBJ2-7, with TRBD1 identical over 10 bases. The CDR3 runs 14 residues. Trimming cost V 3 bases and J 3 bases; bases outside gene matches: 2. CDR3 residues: CASSLDRGIYEQYF. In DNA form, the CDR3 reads TGTGCCAGCAGTTTGGACAGGGGGATCTACGAGCAGTACTTC.

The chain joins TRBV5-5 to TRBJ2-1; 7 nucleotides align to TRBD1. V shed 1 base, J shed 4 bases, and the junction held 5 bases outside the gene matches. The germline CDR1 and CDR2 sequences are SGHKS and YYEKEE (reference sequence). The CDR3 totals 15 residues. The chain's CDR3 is CASSLRAGGYNEQFF. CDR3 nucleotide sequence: TGTGCCAGCAGCTTGCGGGCAGGGGGTTACAATGAGCAGTTCTTC. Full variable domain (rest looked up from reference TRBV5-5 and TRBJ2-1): DAGVTQSPTHLIKTRGQQVTLRCSPISGHKSVSWYQQVLGQGPQFIFQYYEKEERGRGNFPDRFSARQFPNYSSELNVNALLLGDSALYLCASSLRAGGYNEQFFGPGTRLTVL.